This T cell receptor beta chain was profiled in a study of siplizumab effects on memory and regulatory T cells. Per germline, CDR1 LNHDA and CDR2 SQIVND (reference sequence). CDR3 length: 14 amino acids. V lost 7 bases, J lost 4 bases, and 16 bases lay in between. Every sample had approximately 10^5 of its TCR templates assayed. TCRdb keeps only in-frame clones here, not all; method: immunoSEQ multiplex PCR. Among 100,000 or so clones listed, more than 90% were seen once. The TCR was taken from a human donor in good health. Some clones in this sample may be carry-over from other donors' samples. Sequencing used CD4+ T cells sorted from blood. The chain uses TRBV19 and TRBJ2-5; D perhaps matches TRBD2 (6 bases). Here the CDR3 DNA reads TGTGCCAGTACCTCGGGACTTTGGGGAGAGACCCAGTACTTC. Its translation: CASTSGLWGETQYF.